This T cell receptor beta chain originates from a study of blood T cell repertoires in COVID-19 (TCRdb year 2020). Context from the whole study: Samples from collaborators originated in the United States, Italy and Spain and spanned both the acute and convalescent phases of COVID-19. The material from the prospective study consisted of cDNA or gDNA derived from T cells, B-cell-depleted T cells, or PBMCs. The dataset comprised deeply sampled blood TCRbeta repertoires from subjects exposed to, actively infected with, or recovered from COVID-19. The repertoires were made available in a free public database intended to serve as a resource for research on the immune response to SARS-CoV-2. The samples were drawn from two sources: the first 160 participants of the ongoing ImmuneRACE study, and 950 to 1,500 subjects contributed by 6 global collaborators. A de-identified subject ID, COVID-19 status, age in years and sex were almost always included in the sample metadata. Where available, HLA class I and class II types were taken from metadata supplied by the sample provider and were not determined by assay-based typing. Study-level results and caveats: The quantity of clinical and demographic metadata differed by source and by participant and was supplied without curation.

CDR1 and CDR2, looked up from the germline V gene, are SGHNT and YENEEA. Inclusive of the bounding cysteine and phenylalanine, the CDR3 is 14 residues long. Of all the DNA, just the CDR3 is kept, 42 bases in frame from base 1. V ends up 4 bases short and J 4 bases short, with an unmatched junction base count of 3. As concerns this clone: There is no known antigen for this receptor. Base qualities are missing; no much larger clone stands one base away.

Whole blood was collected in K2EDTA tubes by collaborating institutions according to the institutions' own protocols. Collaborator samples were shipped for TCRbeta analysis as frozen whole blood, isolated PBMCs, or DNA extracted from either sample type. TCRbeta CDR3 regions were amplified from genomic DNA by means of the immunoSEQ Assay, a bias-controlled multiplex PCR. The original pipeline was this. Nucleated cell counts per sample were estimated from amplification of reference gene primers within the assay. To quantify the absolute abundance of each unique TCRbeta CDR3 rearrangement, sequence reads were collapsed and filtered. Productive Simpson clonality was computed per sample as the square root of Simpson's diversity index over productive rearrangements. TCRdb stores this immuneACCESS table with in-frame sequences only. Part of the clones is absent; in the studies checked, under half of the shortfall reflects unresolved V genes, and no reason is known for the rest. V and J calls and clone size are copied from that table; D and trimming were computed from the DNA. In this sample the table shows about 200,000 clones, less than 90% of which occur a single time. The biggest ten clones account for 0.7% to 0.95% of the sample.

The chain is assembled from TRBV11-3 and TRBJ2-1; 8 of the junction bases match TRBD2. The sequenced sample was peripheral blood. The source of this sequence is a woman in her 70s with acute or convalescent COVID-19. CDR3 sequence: CASSYSGTYNEQFF. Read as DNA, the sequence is TGTGCCAGCAGCTATAGCGGGACATACAATGAGCAGTTCTTC.